The clone carrying this T cell receptor beta chain has more than one count but fewer than ten. The CDR3 is 15 amino acids. V dropped 9 bases and J dropped 3 bases, with 21 bases sitting between them. Germline values: CDR1 SGHRS, CDR2 YFSETQ. This sample is drawn from a study of identical twins. TCRdb itself ran the 5' RACE reads through MiXCR, one entry per CDR3 protein. Here the sample spans about 460,000 distinct CDR3 sequences, 14% being singletons. These records were also assigned to another study, of yellow fever vaccine responses in identical twins.

The specimen was CD4+ T cells sorted from blood. The chain links TRBV5-1 to TRBJ1-1; D gene uncertain. This clonotype was sampled from a woman aged 18-29 years in good health. The CDR3 protein is CATSVTGKTDTEAFF. The CDR3 DNA follows: TGCGCCACCTCGGTTACTGGGAAAACCGACACTGAAGCTTTCTTT. The full variable domain, in which reference TRBV5-1 and TRBJ1-1 provide the parts outside the CDR3, is KAGVTQTPRYLIKTRGQQVTLSCSPISGHRSVSWYQQTPGQGLQFLFEYFSETQRNKGNFPGRFSGRQFSNSRSEMNVSTLELGDSALYLCATSVTGKTDTEAFFGQGTRLTVV.